This T cell receptor beta chain appears in the sequencing data of a study of human T cells and chemical hapten exposure. TCRdb re-derived calls from the RACE reads in MiXCR, one entry per CDR3 protein. The profile shows about 110,000 distinct CDR3 sequences, roughly an eighth of them singletons. CDR1 and CDR2 (germline): SGHRS, YFSETQ. The CDR3 is made up of 15 amino acids. V dropped 2 bases and J dropped 6; count of bases not matched to a gene: 3. Time point indicated: pre-sensitization, week 0. Specified treatment: therapeutic diphenylcyclopropenone sensitization with weekly scalp DPC. The material was whole blood, obtained in connection with sensitization to the hapten diphenylcyclopropenone (DPC). This clonotype was obtained from a woman in her 50s with alopecia areata. Some clones in this sample may be carry-over from other donors' samples. The V call is TRBV5-1, the J call TRBJ2-4; TRBD2 aligns across 12 bases. The CDR3 DNA is TGCGCCAGCAGCTTCCGGGGACTAGCGGGAAACATTCAGTACTTC. It specifies CASSFRGLAGNIQYF.